The sequence of this T cell receptor (beta chain) was determined in a study of blood T cell repertoires in COVID-19. Original analysis: Reference gene primer amplification in the assay estimated nucleated cell counts. The repertoire was sequenced with immunoSEQ multiplex PCR; TCRdb's copy has only in-frame clones and lacks some. The DNA gave D and trimming, while V, J and clone size come from that table. The repertoire holds over 200,000 clones, with about 92% as singletons. Germline-derived CDR1 and CDR2 are MDHEN and SYDVKM. CDR3 length: 11 residues. V lost 10 bases to trimming and J lost 4 bases, with 10 bases between them.

The sample was peripheral blood. The rearrangement uses TRBV28 and TRBJ1-2, with D perhaps TRBD1 (6 bases). The receptor comes from a young man with acute or convalescent COVID-19. This CDR3 reads CATTGLYGYTF. The CDR3 coding sequence is TGTGCCACAACAGGGCTCTATGGCTACACCTTC.